The 8 T cell receptor delta chains below were found in one sample sequenced in a study of gammadelta T cells in human blood. With CATT, TCRdb re-called clones from the RT-PCR reads. The data hold 450 to 600 delta-chain clones, with roughly two fifths observed a single time. Sequencing used Vgamma9Vdelta2 gamma-delta T cells from adult blood. These receptors came from a human donor.

A remark on this clone: A far larger clone is just one base off, so this is likely a read error. Other DNA sequences in this sample translate to the same CDR3. The chain recombines TRDV2 with TRDJ1; 13 bases line up with TRDD3. The V gene end was trimmed by 0 bases and the J gene end by 3 bases; junction bases not matched to a gene: 21. The CDR3 extends over 22 amino acids. Germline V lookup: CDR1 GEAIGNYY, CDR2 EKD. The CDR3 reads CACDTVRPTGGYGYRRADKLIF. CDR3 in DNA: TGTGCCTGTGACACCGTCAGGCCTACTGGGGGATACGGTTATAGGAGGGCCGATAAACTCATCTTT.

For this clone: A read error may be the cause here, since a much bigger clone is one base away. The sample has other DNA sequences that encode this CDR3 too. The chain recombines TRDV2 with TRDJ1, with 8 bases identical to TRDD3. Germline CDR1 and CDR2: GEAIGNYY and EKD. This CDR3 has 18 amino acids. The CDR3 DNA follows: TGTGCCTGTGACCCCCTACTGGGGGCGCCCCCTTACACTGATAAACTCATCTTT. Amino acids: CACDPLLGAPPYTDKLIF.

The rearrangement links TRDV2 to TRDJ3; TRDD3 might be the D (6 bases). This CDR3 has 20 residues. Trimming removed 0 bases from V and 0 bases from J, with 17 bases in between. CDR1 and CDR2 (germline): GEAIGNYY, EKD. CDR3 nucleotide sequence: TGTGCCTGTGACACCGTCGGTGGGGGTCTAAGCTCCTGGGACACCCGACAGATGTTTTTC. This encodes CACDTVGGGLSSWDTRQMFF.

This clone was counted a few times. The likely explanation is a read error, given a far larger clone one base away. This same CDR3 is encoded by further DNA sequences in the sample. This sequence joins TRDV2 and TRDJ1, with 7 bases identical to TRDD3. This CDR3 is 15 amino acids long. The V gene's germline CDR1 is GEAIGNYY and CDR2 EKD. As DNA, the CDR3 is TGTGCCTGTGACTCCATGGGGGACCACACAGATAAACTCATCTTT. Its protein product is CACDSMGDHTDKLIF.

In the case of this clone: It differs at one base from a far larger clone, so likely a read error. This CDR3 is also generated by other DNA sequences in the sample. The chain links TRDV2 to TRDJ1, with 8 bases fitting TRDD3. The length of the CDR3 is 18 residues. Germline CDR1 is GEAIGNYY and CDR2 is EKD. CDR3 in amino acids: CACDTITGGPQYTDKLIF. Written as DNA, the CDR3 is TGTGCCTGTGACACGATTACTGGGGGGCCCCAGTACACCGATAAACTTATCTTT.

On this clone: A much more abundant neighbour one base away suggests this may be a read error. The chain carries TRDV2 and TRDJ1; 8 bases fit TRDD3. The V and J ends lost 3 bases and 0 bases, in that order; junction bases with no gene match: 17. Germline V gene sequence: CDR1 GEAIGNYY, CDR2 EKD. CDR3 size: 19 residues. CDR3 in amino acids: CACDPVLGVTLSYTDKLIF. The CDR3 coding sequence is TGTGCCTGTGACCCAGTACTGGGGGTTACCTTATCGTACACCGATAAACTCATCTTT.

Remarks on this clone: TCRdb shows a much larger clone's protein in place of this DNA's translation, and the two differ at residue 8, likely through a read error; the protein shown is translated from the DNA. The chain couples TRDV2 to TRDJ1, with D unresolved. CDR1 GEAIGNYY and CDR2 EKD come from the germline V gene. V was cut by 1 base and J by 0 bases, with 14 bases left in between. This CDR3 is 16 amino acids long. DNA for the CDR3: TGTGCCTGTGACACGGTTGGGACAGAGAACACCGATAAACTCATCTTT. The encoded protein is CACDTVGTENTDKLIF.

On this clone itself: With only one base between it and a far larger clone, this is likely a read error. V usage is TRDV2 and J usage is TRDJ1; 13 nucleotides line up with TRDD3. CDR3 length equals 17 residues. After removal of 3 bases from V and 4 bases from J, the junction contained 10 bases not matched to a gene. Germline assignment: CDR1 GEAIGNYY and CDR2 EKD. CDR3 DNA sequence: TGTGCCTGTGACGCCCTACTGGGGGATACGGGGAACGATAAACTCATCTTT. It is translated as CACDALLGDTGNDKLIF.